The text below deals with one TCR beta chain. Its antigen is currently unknown. This CDR3 is 14 amino acids long. J was trimmed by 5 bases and V by 4 bases; bases with no gene match: 3. The germline V gene encodes CDR1 SGHAT and CDR2 FQNNGV. Primers for the PCR totalled 60 Vbeta and 13 Jbeta. Method: immunoSEQ multiplex PCR; TCRdb's copy keeps in-frame clones and lacks some. This sample has about 130,000 clones, with approximately 10% found just once. The source of the sample is a study of cytomegalovirus exposure and HLA in healthy donors. The study, taken as a whole, reports: A few chains tied to CMV proved CMV antigen-specific in vitro.

The specimen sequenced was PBMCs. The chain is built from TRBV11-2 and TRBJ1-5; 9 bases are shared with TRBD1. This clonotype was sampled from a woman younger than 30 in good health and CMV-seropositive. The CDR3 region has the DNA TGTGCCAGCAGCTCACAGGGGGCTGATCAGCCCCAGCATTTT. Amino acids: CASSSQGADQPQHF. Together with reference TRBV11-2 and TRBJ1-5, the CDR3 gives the full variable domain: EAGVAQSPRYKIIEKRQSVAFWCNPISGHATLYWYQQILGQGPKLLIQFQNNGVVDDSQLPKDRFSAERLKGVDSTLKIQPAKLEDSAVYLCASSSQGADQPQHFGDGTRLSIL.